The entry that follows covers one T cell receptor (beta chain) sequence. CDR3 length equals 15 residues. Germline CDR1 and CDR2: MDHEN and SYDVKM. V lost 5 bases to trimming and J lost 7 bases; unmatched junction nucleotides: 6. These data come from a study of blood T cell repertoires in COVID-19. The repertoire was sequenced with immunoSEQ multiplex PCR; TCRdb's copy has only in-frame clones and lacks some. The sample gives hundreds of thousands of clones, about 89% of which show up once; approximately 2% is in the top ten. The V call is TRBV28, the J call TRBJ1-6, with 9 bases matching TRBD1. The clonotype was recovered from a woman younger than 30 who had recovered from COVID-19. Sequencing was performed on PBMCs or T cells enriched from blood (not recorded which). CDR3 in amino acids: CASSQGTGPNSPLHF. CDR3 bases: TGTGCCAGCAGTCAGGGGACAGGGCCCAATTCACCCCTCCACTTT.